One and the same sample provided the 4 T cell receptor beta chains below, sequenced in a study of Graves' ophthalmopathy and Graves' hyperthyroidism. RNA transcripts were the source from which TCR beta CDR3 regions were amplified. First-round RT-PCR employed HTBI primers, with a second-round multiplex PCR after it. TCRdb recomputed calls from the multiplex PCR reads with MiXCR, one row per CDR3 protein. The sample contains roughly 220,000 distinct CDR3 sequences, less than 55% of which appear only once. The sequenced sample consisted of peripheral blood. The receptors originated from an adult man with Graves' ophthalmopathy.

The rearrangement joins TRBV5-6 to TRBJ2-5; 8 positions agree with TRBD2. The CDR3 consists of 16 residues. The germline CDR1 and CDR2 sequences are SGHDT and YYEEEE. The V segment lost 1 base and the J segment 5 bases; nucleotides outside the gene matches: 10. In nucleotides, the CDR3 is TGTGCCAGCAGCTTGAGTTCCCGAGCGGGAGATGAGACCCAGTACTTC. This gives the protein CASSLSSRAGDETQYF.

A few counts support this clonotype. This chain connects TRBV7-3 to TRBJ2-3; D is uncertain. This CDR3 comprises 13 residues. Trimming left V 6 bases short and J 2 bases short, with 9 bases between. The germline gives CDR1 SGHTA, CDR2 FQGTGA. CDR3 loop: CASSYYITDTQYF. The CDR3 DNA reads TGTGCCAGCAGTTACTATATCACAGATACGCAGTATTTT.

This clonotype occurred once. At one end the junction does not follow the germline gene, possibly because of a read error. This chain connects TRBV10-2 to TRBJ2-7, with D possibly matching TRBD1 (6 bases). The CDR3 is 16 amino acids. CDR1 WSHSY and CDR2 SAAADI come from the germline V gene. CDR3 coding DNA: TGTGCCAGCAGTGAATTCAAGCGGCAGGGGAACTACGAGCAGTACTTC. Translation: CASSEFKRQGNYEQYF.

This clonotype was observed a few times. The chain links TRBV10-2 to TRBJ1-5, with D perhaps matching TRBD1 (6 bases). Trimming pared 5 bases from V and 5 bases from J, leaving 13 bases between. The CDR3 loop spans 14 amino acids. Per the germline V gene, CDR1 is WSHSY and CDR2 is SAAADI. CDR3 DNA sequence: TGCGCCAGCAGTCTATGGGGGGCGGATCAGCCCCAGCATTTT. This gives the protein CASSLWGADQPQHF.